This TCR beta chain was captured by sequencing in a study of beta chain features in type 1 diabetes. Purities over 98% were achieved in all sorted populations. Expressed TCRB transcripts were sequenced because the isolated RNA had all been reverse transcribed beforehand. Read counts averaged approximately 3.6 million for samples of naive, central memory and regulatory T cells. Assay: immunoSEQ multiplex PCR; the TCRdb copy retains only in-frame clones and omits some. Of hundreds of thousands of clones in the sample, roughly an eighth were seen once. Notes on the study in general: A potential influence of HLA type upon TCRB rearrangement remained unresolved herein. cDNA sequencing could over-represent cells with high TCR expression.

This clone was picked up a small number of times. Antigen specificity is unknown. The sample taken for sequencing was naive CD4+ T cells from blood. The TCR comes from a woman between 40 and 55 years old in good health.

The CDR3 DNA sequence: TGTGCCAGCAGCCCTAGAGGCGTAACAACCTACGAGCAGTACTTC. Translating gives CASSPRGVTTYEQYF. This chain connects TRBV7-8 to TRBJ2-7; D gene uncertain. From germline, CDR1 is SGHVS and CDR2 FQNEAQ. V lost 5 bases and J 2 bases, leaving 16 bases between the germline ends. The CDR3 sequence is 15 residues long.